These 19 T cell receptor beta chains were all obtained from the same sample, sequenced in a study of blood T cell repertoires in COVID-19. TCRdb's table, derived via immunoSEQ multiplex PCR, lists solely in-frame clones and lacks some. The repertoire holds 110,000 to 150,000 clones, with approximately 79% as singletons. Sequencing input: peripheral blood. These receptors all come from a man aged 60-69 years with acute or convalescent COVID-19.

The J gene is TRBJ2-7, the V gene TRBV4-3; weak D call: TRBD1 (5 bases). V was pared by 1 base and J by 4 bases, with 14 bases between. Germline CDR1 LGHNA, CDR2 YSLEER. CDR3 length equals 15 residues. In nucleotides, the CDR3 is TGCGCCAGCAGCCAAGCATGGTTACAGGTATACGAGCAGTACTTC. Translation gives CASSQAWLQVYEQYF.

The chain carries TRBV19 and TRBJ1-1; the D gene is possibly TRBD1 (5 bases). Trimming cost V 10 bases and J 4 bases, with 19 bases left between them. Germline CDR1 is LNHDA and CDR2 is SQIVND (reference sequence). This CDR3 contains 14 residues. The CDR3 is CATRIRGAVTEAFF. In DNA form, the CDR3 reads TGTGCCACCCGAATTAGGGGCGCGGTCACTGAAGCTTTCTTT.

V and J are TRBV28 and TRBJ1-2; the match to TRBD1 covers 10 bases. CDR1 is MDHEN, CDR2 SYDVKM, per germline. There are 12 residues in the CDR3. V was pared by 5 bases and J by 7 bases, with 1 base of the junction left unmatched. This chain's CDR3 is CASSGTGVGYTF. In DNA form, the CDR3 reads TGTGCCAGCAGTGGGACAGGGGTTGGCTACACCTTC.

V and J are TRBV18 and TRBJ2-7, with D possibly matching TRBD1 (5 bases). This CDR3 has 12 amino acids. Per the germline V gene, CDR1 is KGHSH and CDR2 is LQKENI. Trimming left V 4 bases short and J 7 bases short, with 11 bases between. For the CDR3, the DNA is TGTGCCAGCTCACAGGACATCGGAGAGCAGTACTTC. Protein: CASSQDIGEQYF.

This clone was detected once. This rearrangement joins TRBV7-2 to TRBJ2-1, with 11 bases identical to TRBD2. This CDR3 spans 15 amino acids. From germline, CDR1 is SGHTA and CDR2 FQGNSA. Germline trimming cut 4 bases from V and 6 bases from J; bases unmatched to any gene: 5. The CDR3 bases are TGTGCCAGCAGCTCCTTCGGACTAGCGGGCAATGAGCAGTTCTTC. It yields the protein CASSSFGLAGNEQFF.

The chain combines TRBV27 with TRBJ1-6, with TRBD1 matching over 8 bases. The length of the CDR3 is 15 residues. Looked up from germline, CDR1 is MNHEY and CDR2 is SMNVEV (reference sequence). The junction had 5 bases not matched to a gene; V was cut back by 6 bases and J by 4 bases. For the CDR3, the DNA is TGTGCCAGCAGAGCCGGGACAGGTTATAATTCACCCCTCCACTTT. This gives the protein CASRAGTGYNSPLHF.

V usage is TRBV10-3 and J usage is TRBJ2-7; 7 positions agree with TRBD1. Germline CDR1 ENHRY, CDR2 SYGVKD. Germline trimming cut 4 bases from V and 2 bases from J; bases unmatched to any gene: 8. There are 15 residues in the CDR3. The DNA of the CDR3 is TGTGCCATCAGTGCTCCGGACAGGTCAACCTACGAGCAGTACTTC. This sequence encodes CAISAPDRSTYEQYF.

This clone was seen just once. The genes are TRBV5-1 and TRBJ2-2; possible D gene TRBD1, 5 bases. Germline values: CDR1 SGHRS, CDR2 YFSETQ. The CDR3 is 16 residues long. V was shortened by 1 base and J by 1 base, with 11 bases between the two germline ends. The CDR3 protein is CASSLIQGMNTGELFF. CDR3 DNA sequence: TGCGCCAGCAGCTTGATTCAGGGAATGAACACCGGGGAGCTGTTTTTT. The full variable domain, with the rest looked up from reference TRBV5-1 and TRBJ2-2, is KAGVTQTPRYLIKTRGQQVTLSCSPISGHRSVSWYQQTPGQGLQFLFEYFSETQRNKGNFPGRFSGRQFSNSRSEMNVSTLELGDSALYLCASSLIQGMNTGELFFGEGSRLTVL.

CDR3: CASSLAGLAYYNEQFF. The DNA for the CDR3 is TGTGCCAGCAGCTTAGCGGGACTAGCGTATTACAATGAGCAGTTCTTC. The chain links TRBV7-6 to TRBJ2-1, with 10 bases fitting TRBD2. The CDR3 sequence is 16 residues long. The V segment lost 0 bases and the J segment 4 bases; nucleotides outside the gene matches: 3. Germline CDR1 is SGHVS and CDR2 is FNYEAQ.

The CDR3 region has the DNA TGTGCCAGCAGCCCCCGACAGCTCGAGAACACTGAAGCTTTCTTT. Encoded protein: CASSPRQLENTEAFF. This chain connects TRBV7-8 to TRBJ1-1, with D perhaps TRBD1 (5 bases). V gave up 5 bases and J gave up 1 base, with 14 bases separating them. The CDR3 covers 15 residues. Germline lookup yields CDR1 SGHVS and CDR2 FQNEAQ. Supplemented by reference TRBV7-8 and TRBJ1-1, the full variable domain reads GAGVSQSPRYKVAKRGQDVALRCDPISGHVSLFWYQQALGQGPEFLTYFQNEAQLDKSGLPSDRFFAERPEGSVSTLKIQRTQQEDSAVYLCASSPRQLENTEAFFGQGTRLTVV.

The chain uses TRBV9 and TRBJ2-1; the D gene is possibly TRBD2 (6 bases). V was clipped by 4 bases and J by 0 bases, with 14 bases between them. The CDR3 sequence is 16 residues long. Germline CDR1 SGDLS, CDR2 YYNGEE. CDR3 region: CASSPPGRDSYNEQFF. CDR3 nucleotides: TGTGCCAGCAGCCCGCCGGGGCGGGACTCCTACAATGAGCAGTTCTTC. The full variable domain, completed using reference TRBV9 and TRBJ2-1, is DSGVTQTPKHLITATGQRVTLRCSPRSGDLSVYWYQQSLDQGLQFLIQYYNGEERAKGNILERFSAQQFPDLHSELNLSSLELGDSALYFCASSPPGRDSYNEQFFGPGTRLTVL.

The chain couples TRBV29-1 to TRBJ2-5; D is perhaps TRBD1 (5 bases). The germline V gene encodes CDR1 SQVTM and CDR2 ANQGSEA. This CDR3 region has 11 residues. Trimming removed 7 bases at V and 5 bases at J, with 11 bases between. The CDR3 loop is CSGGPFETQYF. CDR3 DNA: TGCAGCGGGGGCCCCTTTGAGACCCAGTACTTC.

The V and J genes are TRBV7-9 and TRBJ1-4; maybe TRBD1 (5 bases). V shed 2 bases and J shed 0 bases, with 7 bases lying between them. There are 15 residues in the CDR3. CDR1 is SEHNR and CDR2 is FQNEAQ in the germline V gene (reference sequence). The CDR3 bases are TGTGCCAGCAGCTTAACAGGTGCAACTAATGAAAAACTGTTTTTT. Translation: CASSLTGATNEKLFF.

The rearrangement uses TRBV5-6 and TRBJ2-5; 7 bases match TRBD1. V lost 2 bases and J lost 3; bases outside the gene matches: 10. This CDR3 is 16 amino acids long. Germline V gene data show CDR1 as SGHDT and CDR2 as YYEEEE. This CDR3 reads CASSFGTGQIEETQYF. In nucleotides, the CDR3 is TGTGCCAGCAGCTTTGGTACGGGACAGATAGAAGAGACCCAGTACTTC.

CDR3 protein: CASSLLAGGPNEQFF. The DNA of the CDR3 is TGTGCCAGCAGTTTATTAGCGGGAGGGCCTAATGAGCAGTTCTTC. The rearrangement joins TRBV28 to TRBJ2-1; 11 bases agree with TRBD2. V lost 1 base to trimming and J lost 7 bases; unmatched junction nucleotides: 3. From germline, CDR1 is MDHEN and CDR2 SYDVKM. The CDR3 has 15 amino acids.

The chain recombines TRBV19 with TRBJ2-7, with 14 bases identical to TRBD2. The CDR3 is 15 amino acids. Germline V lookup: CDR1 LNHDA, CDR2 SQIVND (reference sequence). J lost 4 bases, V lost 4 bases, and 3 bases had no gene match. The CDR3 bases are TGTGCCAGTAGTAAGGGGACTAGCGGGAGTTACGAGCAGTACTTC. Translating it yields CASSKGTSGSYEQYF. Variable domain in full (rest from reference TRBV19 and TRBJ2-7): DGGITQSPKYLFRKEGQNVTLSCEQNLNHDAMYWYRQDPGQGLRLIYYSQIVNDFQKGDIAEGYSVSREKKESFPLTVTSAQKNPTAFYLCASSKGTSGSYEQYFGPGTRLTVT.

The DNA of the CDR3 is TGCGCCAGCTGGGCCCAGGGGCACGAGGCCAACGTCCTGACTTTC. Translating gives CASWAQGHEANVLTF. This rearrangement joins TRBV5-1 to TRBJ2-6; a possible D gene is TRBD1 (6 bases). The V gene lost 7 bases and the J gene lost 6 bases, with 17 bases spanning the gap. Germline V gene sequence: CDR1 SGHRS, CDR2 YFSETQ. This CDR3 is built from 15 residues.

The rearrangement uses TRBV29-1 and TRBJ2-1; no firm D call. Trimming removed 0 bases from V and 0 bases from J, with 12 bases in between. CDR1 SQVTM and CDR2 ANQGSEA come from the germline V gene. CDR3 length equals 16 residues. The CDR3: CSVEDPLVSSYNEQFF. The CDR3 DNA is TGCAGCGTTGAAGACCCTCTTGTGAGCTCCTACAATGAGCAGTTCTTC.

The V call is TRBV12-3 or TRBV12-4, the J call TRBJ2-5; D gene unclear. V lost 3 bases, J lost 4 bases, and 3 bases lay in between. The CDR3 contains 11 residues. The CDR3, as DNA: TGTGCCAGCAGTTTGCGAGAGACCCAGTACTTC. This codes for CASSLRETQYF.